This T cell receptor (beta chain) came from a study of T-cell reconstitution after alpha-beta-depleted transplantation in children. Looked up from germline, CDR1 is SGHDT and CDR2 is YYEEEE. The CDR3 runs to 16 residues. V was pared by 3 bases and J by 2 bases, with 15 bases between. Construction of the TCRbeta library involved unique molecular identifiers. TCRdb independently ran MiXCR on the PCR reads; one entry per CDR3 protein. The sample gives some 550,000 distinct CDR3 sequences, approximately 20% of which show up once; approximately 3% is in the top ten. The sequence was collected from a human donor who donated a stem cell graft to a child with acute lymphoblastic leukemia. Here the sequenced sample was PBMCs from the stem cell graft donor, taken from the stem cell graft. This chain links TRBV5-6 with TRBJ2-1; D may be TRBD1 (6 bases). The CDR3 sequence: CASSSLGRGPYNEQFF. DNA of the CDR3: TGTGCCAGCAGCTCACTGGGCAGGGGACCCTACAATGAGCAGTTCTTC.